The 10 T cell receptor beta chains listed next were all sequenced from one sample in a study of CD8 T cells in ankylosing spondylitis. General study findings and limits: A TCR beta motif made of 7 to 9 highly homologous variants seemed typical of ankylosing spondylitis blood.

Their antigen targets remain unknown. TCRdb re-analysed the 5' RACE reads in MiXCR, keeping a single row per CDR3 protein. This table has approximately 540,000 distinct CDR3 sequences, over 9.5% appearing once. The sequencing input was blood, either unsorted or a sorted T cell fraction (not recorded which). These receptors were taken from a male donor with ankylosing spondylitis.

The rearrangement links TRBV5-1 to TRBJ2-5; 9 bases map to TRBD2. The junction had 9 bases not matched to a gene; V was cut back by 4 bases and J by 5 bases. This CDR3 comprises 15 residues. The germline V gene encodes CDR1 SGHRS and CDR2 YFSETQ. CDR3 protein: CASSPIAGDVETQYF. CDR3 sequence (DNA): TGCGCCAGCAGCCCAATAGCGGGAGATGTGGAGACCCAGTACTTC.

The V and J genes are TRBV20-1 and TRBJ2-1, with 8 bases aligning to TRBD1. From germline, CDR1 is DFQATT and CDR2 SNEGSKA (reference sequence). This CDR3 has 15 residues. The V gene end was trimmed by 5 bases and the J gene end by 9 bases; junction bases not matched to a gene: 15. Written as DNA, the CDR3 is TGCAGTGCTCTTCCGGGGACAGGACTATGGAGTGAGCAGTTCTTC. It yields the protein CSALPGTGLWSEQFF.

As DNA, the CDR3 is TGTGCCAGCAGCCTGTGGGTGGGGGAGCTGTTTTTT. Its protein product is CASSLWVGELFF. The J gene is TRBJ2-2, the V gene TRBV9; no clear D gene. Germline CDR1 reads SGDLS; CDR2 reads YYNGEE. CDR3 size: 12 residues. V was shortened by 4 bases and J by 8 bases, with 9 bases between the two germline ends.

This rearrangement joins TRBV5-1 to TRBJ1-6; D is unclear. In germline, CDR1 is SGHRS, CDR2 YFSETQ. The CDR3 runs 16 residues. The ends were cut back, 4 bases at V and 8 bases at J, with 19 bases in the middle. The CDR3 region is CASSPYGGLMDSPLHF. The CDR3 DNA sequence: TGCGCCAGCAGCCCCTATGGAGGGCTAATGGATTCACCCCTCCACTTT. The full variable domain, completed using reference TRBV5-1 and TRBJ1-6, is KAGVTQTPRYLIKTRGQQVTLSCSPISGHRSVSWYQQTPGQGLQFLFEYFSETQRNKGNFPGRFSGRQFSNSRSEMNVSTLELGDSALYLCASSPYGGLMDSPLHFGNGTRLTVT.

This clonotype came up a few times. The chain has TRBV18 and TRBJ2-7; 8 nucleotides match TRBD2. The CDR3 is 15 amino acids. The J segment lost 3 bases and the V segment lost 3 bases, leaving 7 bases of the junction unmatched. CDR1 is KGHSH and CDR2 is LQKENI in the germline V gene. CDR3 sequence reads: CASSPKREYLYEQYF. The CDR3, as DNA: TGTGCCAGCTCACCGAAGCGGGAGTATCTCTACGAGCAGTACTTC.

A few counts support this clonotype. CDR3 sequence: CAAMAWGTDTQYF. The CDR3 region has the DNA TGTGCCGCGATGGCGTGGGGCACAGATACGCAGTATTTT. The J gene is TRBJ2-3, the V gene TRBV25-1, with D unresolved. Germline loops: CDR1 MGHDK, CDR2 SYGVNS. The V end lost 11 bases, the J end lost 1 base, and 13 bases lay between the germline ends. This CDR3 has 13 amino acids.

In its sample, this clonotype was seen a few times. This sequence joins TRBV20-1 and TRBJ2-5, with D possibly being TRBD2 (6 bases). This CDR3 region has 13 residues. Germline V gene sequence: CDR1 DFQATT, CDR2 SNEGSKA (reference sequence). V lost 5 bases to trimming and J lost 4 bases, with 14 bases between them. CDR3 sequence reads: CSALAMGPETQYF. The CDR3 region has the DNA TGCAGTGCTCTAGCGATGGGCCCAGAGACCCAGTACTTC.

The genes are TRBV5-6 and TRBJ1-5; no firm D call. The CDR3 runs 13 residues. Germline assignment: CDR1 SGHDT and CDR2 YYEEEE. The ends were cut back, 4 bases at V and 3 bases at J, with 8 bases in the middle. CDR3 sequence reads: CASSPTANQPQHF. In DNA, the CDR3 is TGTGCCAGCAGCCCAACCGCCAATCAGCCCCAGCATTTT.

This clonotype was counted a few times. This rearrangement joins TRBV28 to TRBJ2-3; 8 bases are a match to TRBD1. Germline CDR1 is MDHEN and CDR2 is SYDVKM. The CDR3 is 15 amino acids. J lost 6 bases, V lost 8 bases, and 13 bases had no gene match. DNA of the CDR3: TGTGCCAGCGGTACTAGGACAGGGTTTACGGATACGCAGTATTTT. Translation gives CASGTRTGFTDTQYF.

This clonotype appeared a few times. The CDR3 sequence: CAIRSLGGDGGEQYF. CDR3 nucleotide sequence: TGTGCCATCAGGTCTTTGGGGGGGGATGGTGGCGAGCAGTACTTC. The chain links TRBV10-3 to TRBJ2-7; TRBD2 aligns across 7 bases. Germline V lookup: CDR1 ENHRY, CDR2 SYGVKD. V was pared by 6 bases and J by 6 bases, with 14 bases of the junction left unmatched. The CDR3 spans 15 residues.